These 24 T cell receptor beta chains were all obtained from the same sample, sequenced in a study of T cells after yellow fever vaccination. TCRdb re-analysed the 5' RACE reads in MiXCR, keeping a single row per CDR3 protein. The table lists roughly 400,000 distinct CDR3 sequences, roughly a sixth of them singletons. This sample comprised PBMCs, obtained before the yellow fever booster vaccination. These receptors all come from a man aged 18 to 29 who received the YFV17D yellow fever vaccine.

This clonotype was observed a few times. V gene TRBV6-5 combines with J gene TRBJ2-1, with D perhaps TRBD2 (6 bases). CDR3 length equals 19 residues. CDR1 and CDR2 (germline): MNHEY, SVGAGI. The ends were cut back, 6 bases at V and 2 bases at J, with 26 bases in the middle. In DNA, the CDR3 is TGTGCCAGCAGCCGTGAGAGCTCGGGGGACCAACGTCCCTACAATGAGCAGTTCTTC. It codes for CASSRESSGDQRPYNEQFF.

V gene TRBV15 combines with J gene TRBJ2-3, with 8 positions matching TRBD2. Germline V CDR1 and CDR2: LNHNV, YYDKDF (reference sequence). The length of the CDR3 is 17 residues. V shed 5 bases, J shed 1 base, and the junction held 11 bases outside the gene matches. The chain's CDR3 is CATSWGREAGGTDTQYF. The CDR3 DNA reads TGTGCCACCAGCTGGGGGCGCGAAGCGGGGGGCACAGATACGCAGTATTTT.

The V and J genes are TRBV29-1 and TRBJ1-2; 7 positions agree with TRBD1. Germline trimming cut 1 base from V and 7 bases from J; bases unmatched to any gene: 9. Germline V lookup: CDR1 SQVTM, CDR2 ANQGSEA. The CDR3 contains 14 residues. CDR3 amino acids: CSVEGRQGTTGYTF. In DNA form, the CDR3 reads TGCAGCGTTGAAGGGCGACAGGGAACGACTGGCTACACCTTC.

This chain connects TRBV25-1 to TRBJ1-6; 10 nucleotides align to TRBD1. Germline V gene data show CDR1 as MGHDK and CDR2 as SYGVNS. The CDR3 is 13 residues long. Trimming cost V 8 bases and J 10 bases; bases outside gene matches: 5. The DNA for the CDR3 is TGTGCCAGCGGGGACAGGGGCGTATCACCCCTCCACTTT. Protein sequence: CASGDRGVSPLHF.

The chain couples TRBV7-9 to TRBJ1-4; a possible D gene is TRBD1 (5 bases). This CDR3 has 15 residues. Germline CDR1 is SEHNR and CDR2 is FQNEAQ (reference sequence). The germline V and J ends were trimmed by 5 bases and 2 bases, with 12 bases remaining between them. The CDR3 region has the DNA TGTGCCAGCAGCGCAGGCGGGGGTACTAATGAAAAACTGTTTTTT. It yields the protein CASSAGGGTNEKLFF.

This rearrangement joins TRBV6-5 to TRBJ1-2, with 9 bases that match TRBD1. The ends lost 7 bases at V and 4 bases at J; junction bases unmatched: 19. Germline CDR1 reads MNHEY; CDR2 reads SVGAGI. The CDR3 consists of 18 residues. CDR3 DNA sequence: TGTGCCAGCATTAAACGTCGGGACAGGGCGAATAGCCGCTATGGCTACACCTTC. It is translated as CASIKRRDRANSRYGYTF.

This clonotype was counted between two and nine times. The chain employs TRBV9 and TRBJ1-1; D not certain. CDR3 length: 13 residues. Trimming pared 3 bases from V and 1 base from J, leaving 7 bases between. The germline CDR1 and CDR2 sequences are SGDLS and YYNGEE. CDR3 amino acids: CASSGDWNTEAFF. The CDR3 DNA is TGTGCCAGCAGCGGGGATTGGAACACTGAAGCTTTCTTT.

This chain connects TRBV6-5 to TRBJ1-2; 8 bases fit TRBD1. CDR1 is MNHEY and CDR2 is SVGAGI in the germline V gene. The CDR3 sequence is 13 residues long. V lost 5 bases, J lost 7 bases, and 6 bases stayed unmatched. The CDR3: CASSRTGLFGYTF. The CDR3 DNA is TGTGCCAGCAGTAGGACAGGGCTTTTTGGCTACACCTTC.

The chain has TRBV11-1 and TRBJ2-4; 7 positions agree with TRBD2. V shed 3 bases and J 8 bases; nucleotides not matched to a gene: 7. In germline, CDR1 is SGHAT, CDR2 FQDESV (reference sequence). The CDR3 consists of 14 residues. CDR3 amino acids: CASSFSGSGDIQYF. In nucleotides, the CDR3 is TGTGCCAGCAGCTTTTCCGGGAGCGGGGACATTCAGTACTTC.

This clonotype was recorded at least ten times. The V gene is TRBV29-1, the J gene TRBJ2-1; D is uncertain. Germline V gene data show CDR1 as SQVTM and CDR2 as ANQGSEA. V was pared by 1 base and J by 8 bases, with 12 bases between. The CDR3 totals 13 residues. The CDR3 DNA reads as TGCAGCGTTGAAGCAGACTTAGCATATGAGCAGTTCTTC. Residues: CSVEADLAYEQFF.

This clonotype was seen a few times. The rearrangement links TRBV9 to TRBJ2-6; no firm D call. Trimming removed 0 bases at V and 1 base at J, with 5 bases between. The germline CDR1 and CDR2 sequences are SGDLS and YYNGEE. CDR3 length: 15 amino acids. CDR3 residues: CASSVGLSGANVLTF. The CDR3 DNA is TGTGCCAGCAGCGTAGGACTTTCTGGGGCCAACGTCCTGACTTTC.

The V gene is TRBV11-2, the J gene TRBJ2-3; a weak D match, TRBD2 (5 bases). The CDR3 runs to 13 residues. Trimming shortened V by 8 bases and J by 6 bases, and 15 bases separated the two germline ends. Germline-derived CDR1 and CDR2 are SGHAT and FQNNGV. CDR3 DNA sequence: TGTGCCAGCCGCCCTATGAGAGGGGATACGCAGTATTTT. Protein product: CASRPMRGDTQYF. Full variable domain (remainder filled in from reference TRBV11-2 and TRBJ2-3): EAGVAQSPRYKIIEKRQSVAFWCNPISGHATLYWYQQILGQGPKLLIQFQNNGVVDDSQLPKDRFSAERLKGVDSTLKIQPAKLEDSAVYLCASRPMRGDTQYFGPGTRLTVL.

This chain connects TRBV2 to TRBJ2-7, with 7 bases identical to TRBD1. The V gene end was trimmed by 9 bases and the J gene end by 6 bases; junction bases not matched to a gene: 23. CDR3 size: 17 residues. Germline CDR1 is SNHLY and CDR2 is FYNNEI. Here the CDR3 reads CARRWEEIRDSWSEQYV. The CDR3 nucleotides are TGTGCCAGACGATGGGAAGAAATCCGGGACAGTTGGTCCGAGCAGTACGTC.

The V and J genes are TRBV19 and TRBJ2-7; D is undetermined. This CDR3 comprises 11 residues. The V end lost 8 bases, the J end lost 2 bases, and 7 bases lay between the germline ends. Germline V gene lookup returns CDR1 LNHDA and CDR2 SQIVND (reference sequence). CDR3 in amino acids: CASGEAYEQYF. For the CDR3, the DNA is TGTGCCAGTGGGGAAGCCTACGAGCAGTACTTC.

This chain joins TRBV15 and TRBJ2-1; TRBD1 is a possible D gene (6 bases). Germline V gene data show CDR1 as LNHNV and CDR2 as YYDKDF (reference sequence). CDR3 size: 15 residues. The V end lost 1 base, the J end lost 6 bases, and 13 bases lay between the germline ends. The CDR3: CATSRVTGLGNEQFF. Here the CDR3 DNA reads TGTGCCACCAGCAGAGTGACAGGCTTGGGCAATGAGCAGTTCTTC. The entire variable domain, with the rest obtained from reference TRBV15 and TRBJ2-1, is as follows: DAMVIQNPRYQVTQFGKPVTLSCSQTLNHNVMYWYQQKSSQAPKLLFHYYDKDFNNEADTPDNFQSRRPNTSFCFLDIRSPGLGDTAMYLCATSRVTGLGNEQFFGPGTRLTVL.

This rearrangement joins TRBV18 to TRBJ1-1; 7 nucleotides line up with TRBD1. CDR1 KGHSH and CDR2 LQKENI come from the germline V gene. Trimming took 0 bases from V and 0 from J; bases not matched to a gene: 4. This CDR3 comprises 16 residues. The CDR3 sequence is CASSPPGTEMNTEAFF. In nucleotides, the CDR3 is TGTGCCAGCTCACCACCCGGGACAGAGATGAACACTGAAGCTTTCTTT. Based on the CDR3 plus reference TRBV18 and TRBJ1-1, the full variable domain is NAGVMQNPRHLVRRRGQEARLRCSPMKGHSHVYWYRQLPEEGLKFMVYLQKENIIDESGMPKERFSAEFPKEGPSILRIQQVVRGDSAAYFCASSPPGTEMNTEAFFGQGTRLTVV.

This clonotype was seen ten or more times. The chain carries TRBV20-1 and TRBJ2-7, with 7 bases lining up with TRBD1. Per germline, CDR1 DFQATT and CDR2 SNEGSKA (reference sequence). V shed 6 bases and J 6 bases; nucleotides not matched to a gene: 8. The CDR3 runs to 12 residues. The CDR3 reads CSAPGDSGEQYF. The CDR3 bases are TGCAGTGCCCCCGGGGACAGTGGCGAGCAGTACTTC.

This clonotype has more than one count but fewer than ten. The V gene is TRBV5-1, the J gene TRBJ2-1; 8 bases agree with TRBD1. The junction had 7 bases not matched to a gene; V was cut back by 4 bases and J by 4 bases. There are 15 residues in the CDR3. Germline CDR1 reads SGHRS; CDR2 reads YFSETQ. CDR3 nucleotides: TGCGCCAGCAGCAGAGACAGGGGCGGTTACAATGAGCAGTTCTTC. Translation: CASSRDRGGYNEQFF.

The V and J genes are TRBV4-3 and TRBJ1-6, with TRBD1 as a possible D gene (5 bases). The CDR3 loop spans 15 amino acids. The germline V gene has CDR1 LGHNA and CDR2 YSLEER. V lost 1 base and J 12 bases, leaving 16 bases between the germline ends. CDR3 loop: CASSQGGRATEPLHF. The CDR3 nucleotides are TGCGCCAGCAGCCAAGGTGGCAGGGCCACCGAACCCCTCCACTTT.

This clonotype was seen a handful of times. The chain employs TRBV20-1 and TRBJ1-2; possibly TRBD1 for D (5 bases). CDR1 and CDR2 from the germline V gene are DFQATT and SNEGSKA (reference sequence). V lost 5 bases to trimming and J lost 4 bases, with 14 bases between them. The CDR3 contains 13 residues. CDR3 DNA sequence: TGCAGTGCTTCGACAGCGGCCAGCTATGGCTACACCTTC. Translating it yields CSASTAASYGYTF.

The table lists this clonotype with a few counts. This chain links TRBV20-1 with TRBJ2-7, with 7 positions matching TRBD1. Per germline, CDR1 DFQATT and CDR2 SNEGSKA (reference sequence). Germline trimming cut 4 bases from V and 6 bases from J; bases unmatched to any gene: 12. The CDR3 runs 14 residues. In DNA form, the CDR3 reads TGCAGTGCTAAAGATGACAGGGCCTCCCTCGAGCAGTACGTC. Its translation: CSAKDDRASLEQYV.

The V gene is TRBV28, the J gene TRBJ1-2; no firm D call. V gave up 3 bases and J gave up 4 bases, with 12 bases separating them. Germline V gene sequence: CDR1 MDHEN, CDR2 SYDVKM. CDR3 length equals 14 residues. The CDR3 is CASSFSSEPYGYTF. CDR3 bases: TGTGCCAGCAGTTTTTCGTCAGAGCCCTATGGCTACACCTTC.

J is TRBJ2-6 and V is TRBV18; no clear D. There are 12 residues in the CDR3. Between the trimmed V and J ends, which lost 6 bases and 11 bases, there was a span of 11 bases. Germline CDR1 reads KGHSH; CDR2 reads LQKENI. The CDR3 nucleotides are TGTGCCAGCTCCCCAACCGAGGACGTCCTGACTTTC. Translating gives CASSPTEDVLTF. Together with reference TRBV18 and TRBJ2-6, the CDR3 gives the full variable domain: NAGVMQNPRHLVRRRGQEARLRCSPMKGHSHVYWYRQLPEEGLKFMVYLQKENIIDESGMPKERFSAEFPKEGPSILRIQQVVRGDSAAYFCASSPTEDVLTFGAGSRLTVL.

The chain couples TRBV27 to TRBJ2-1, with 13 bases identical to TRBD2. The CDR3 has 15 residues. V dropped 6 bases and J dropped 6; count of bases not matched to a gene: 5. Germline V gene sequence: CDR1 MNHEY, CDR2 SMNVEV (reference sequence). This CDR3 is CASSPGTSGANEQFF. The CDR3 nucleotides read TGTGCCAGCAGCCCCGGGACTAGCGGGGCCAATGAGCAGTTCTTC.